This TCR beta chain is drawn from a study of blood T cell repertoires in COVID-19. The CDR3 spans 16 residues. In germline, CDR1 is SGHTA, CDR2 FQGNSA. V shed 4 bases and J 6 bases; nucleotides not matched to a gene: 12. Here immunoSEQ multiplex PCR was the method, and the copy in TCRdb shows in-frame clones only, minus some. Altogether tens of thousands of clones are present, around 91% being singletons, with the ten largest covering about 20%. V usage is TRBV7-2 and J usage is TRBJ1-1, with 9 bases identical to TRBD1. Input material: peripheral blood. This sequence originates from a woman aged 60-75 years with COVID-19, enrolled during active disease. The CDR3, as DNA: TGTGCCAGCAGCTCACCCGGTGGGACAGGGTTTTCTGAAGCTTTCTTT. This sequence encodes CASSSPGGTGFSEAFF.